Shown below are 22 T cell receptor beta chains from a single sample sequenced in a study of immune cell composition in non-small cell lung cancer. Clones were sequenced by immunoSEQ multiplex PCR, and TCRdb holds only the in-frame ones, with some missing. The sample lists about 10,000 clones; 60% to 80% were seen once. Sequenced material: lung tumor tissue. The receptor set was obtained from a human donor with non-small cell lung cancer.

The V and J genes are TRBV7-2 and TRBJ1-2, with 8 nucleotides matching TRBD1. CDR3 length equals 13 residues. With V trimmed by 3 bases and J by 8 bases, 5 bases remained unmatched. CDR1 SGHTA and CDR2 FQGNSA come from the germline V gene. Here the CDR3 reads CASSFGQGLGYTF. Here the CDR3 DNA reads TGTGCCAGCAGCTTCGGACAGGGTTTAGGCTACACCTTC.

The chain couples TRBV5-6 to TRBJ2-4; no firm D call. The CDR3 length is 15 residues. With 2 bases removed from V and 0 bases from J, the gap between germline ends came to 9 bases. Germline V gives CDR1 SGHDT, CDR2 YYEEEE. CDR3 nucleotide sequence: TGTGCCAGCAGCTTATTCCTGATAGCCAAAAACATTCAGTACTTC. This translates into CASSLFLIAKNIQYF.

In this sample, this clone turned up a few times. The chain uses TRBV6-6 and TRBJ2-2; weak D call: TRBD2 (5 bases). This CDR3 has 12 residues. In germline, CDR1 is MNHNY, CDR2 SVGAGI (reference sequence). The V and J ends lost 6 bases and 3 bases respectively, with 5 bases between them. The CDR3 bases are TGTGCCAGCAGGGAGGACACCGGGGAGCTGTTTTTT. Its translation: CASREDTGELFF.

The rearrangement uses TRBV5-6 and TRBJ2-1, with D possibly being TRBD2 (6 bases). This CDR3 contains 16 residues. V was clipped by 3 bases and J by 6 bases, with 19 bases between them. Germline V gene data show CDR1 as SGHDT and CDR2 as YYEEEE. CDR3 region: CASSWRVESLGNEQFF. DNA for the CDR3: TGTGCCAGCAGCTGGAGGGTAGAGAGCTTGGGCAATGAGCAGTTCTTC.

This clone was observed once. V gene TRBV11-3 combines with J gene TRBJ1-6, with a tentative D call TRBD1 (6 bases). Germline loops: CDR1 SGHNT, CDR2 YENEEA. This CDR3 comprises 17 residues. V was trimmed by 3 bases and J by 10 bases, leaving 22 bases between them. This chain's CDR3 is CASSFGTVSTGGSPLHF. CDR3 coding DNA: TGTGCCAGCAGCTTCGGGACGGTTTCGACAGGAGGGTCACCCCTCCACTTT. The full variable domain, in which reference TRBV11-3 and TRBJ1-6 provide the parts outside the CDR3, is EAGVVQSPRYKIIEKKQPVAFWCNPISGHNTLYWYLQNLGQGPELLIRYENEEAVDDSQLPKDRFSAERLKGVDSTLKIQPAELGDSAVYLCASSFGTVSTGGSPLHFGNGTRLTVT.

The chain has TRBV6-1 and TRBJ2-5; a possible D gene is TRBD1 (6 bases). Per germline, CDR1 MNHNS and CDR2 SASEGT. This CDR3 contains 14 residues. V lost 5 bases and J 1 base, leaving 11 bases between the germline ends. This CDR3 reads CASSRGTLQETQYF. The CDR3 DNA reads TGTGCCAGCAGTAGGGGGACCCTCCAAGAGACCCAGTACTTC.

V is TRBV6-6 and J is TRBJ1-1; D is unresolved. V lost 2 bases and J 1 base, leaving 8 bases between the germline ends. This CDR3 comprises 14 residues. Per germline, CDR1 MNHNY and CDR2 SVGAGI (reference sequence). CDR3 residues: CASSYGGKNTEAFF. In nucleotides, the CDR3 is TGTGCCAGCAGTTACGGCGGGAAGAACACTGAAGCTTTCTTT.

In this sample, this clone turned up a few times. The rearrangement uses TRBV6-5 and TRBJ1-2; possible D gene TRBD1, 5 bases. Per the germline V gene, CDR1 is MNHEY and CDR2 is SVGAGI. The V gene lost 3 bases and the J gene lost 6 bases, with 14 bases spanning the gap. The CDR3 runs to 14 residues. CDR3 coding DNA: TGTGCCAGCAGTTATAGCGGGGACCGGGATGGCTACACCTTC. Translated, it gives CASSYSGDRDGYTF.

This clone was observed a single time. This chain connects TRBV7-6 to TRBJ2-1; D perhaps matches TRBD2 (6 bases). Per the germline V gene, CDR1 is SGHVS and CDR2 is FNYEAQ. The CDR3 is 14 residues long. Trimming took off 5 bases at V and 8 bases at J, with 16 bases between the two ends. CDR3 coding DNA: TGTGCCAGCAGCCGGGGGACCGACAACGATGAGCAGTTCTTC. It codes for CASSRGTDNDEQFF.

The chain carries TRBV15 and TRBJ1-6; 12 nucleotides align to TRBD1. CDR1 LNHNV and CDR2 YYDKDF come from the germline V gene (reference sequence). This CDR3 contains 17 residues. J lost 10 bases, V lost 2 bases, and 9 bases had no gene match. This CDR3 is CATSRYQGTGGPSPLHF. CDR3 in DNA: TGTGCCACCAGCAGATACCAGGGGACAGGGGGCCCGTCACCCCTCCACTTT. The whole variable domain, filled in from reference TRBV15 and TRBJ1-6, reads DAMVIQNPRYQVTQFGKPVTLSCSQTLNHNVMYWYQQKSSQAPKLLFHYYDKDFNNEADTPDNFQSRRPNTSFCFLDIRSPGLGDTAMYLCATSRYQGTGGPSPLHFGNGTRLTVT.

As for this clone: Other DNA sequences within the sample encode an identical CDR3. The chain carries TRBV5-6 and TRBJ1-2; the match to TRBD1 covers 8 bases. This CDR3 is built from 14 residues. In germline, CDR1 is SGHDT, CDR2 YYEEEE. Trimming removed 3 bases from V and 4 bases from J; junction bases left unmatched: 5. The CDR3 spells CASSSDRGSYGYTF. CDR3 in DNA: TGTGCCAGCAGCTCCGACAGGGGAAGCTATGGCTACACCTTC.

The V gene is TRBV6-5, the J gene TRBJ1-2, with D tentatively TRBD1 (6 bases). Trimming shortened V by 1 base and J by 5 bases, and 14 bases separated the two germline ends. The CDR3 runs 15 residues. Germline lookup yields CDR1 MNHEY and CDR2 SVGAGI. CDR3 nucleotides: TGTGCCAGCAGTTACTTGGGGGGCAGTTCTTATGGCTACACCTTC. Its protein product is CASSYLGGSSYGYTF.

CDR3 amino acids: CASSPYSGNTIYF. The DNA for the CDR3 is TGTGCCAGCAGCCCCTACTCTGGAAACACCATATATTTT. V is TRBV5-6 and J is TRBJ1-3, with D unclear. The CDR3 spans 13 residues. Germline lookup yields CDR1 SGHDT and CDR2 YYEEEE. Trimming stripped 4 bases from V and 0 bases from J, with 5 bases between.

V usage is TRBV7-3 and J usage is TRBJ2-4; tentatively, D is TRBD1 (6 bases). This CDR3 is built from 14 residues. The V and J ends lost 5 bases and 11 bases respectively, with 19 bases between them. Germline CDR1 reads SGHTA; CDR2 reads FQGTGA. This chain's CDR3 is CASSPNAVQGVQYF. Here the CDR3 DNA reads TGTGCCAGCAGCCCAAACGCTGTACAGGGCGTTCAGTACTTC. The full variable domain, completed using reference TRBV7-3 and TRBJ2-4, is GAGVSQTPSNKVTEKGKYVELRCDPISGHTALYWYRQSLGQGPEFLIYFQGTGAADDSGLPNDRFFAVRPEGSVSTLKIQRTERGDSAVYLCASSPNAVQGVQYFGAGTRLSVL.

This clone turned up a few times. CDR3 nucleotide sequence: TGTGCCAGCAGCCTAGGGCAGGGGCCCCACAATGAGCAGTTCTTC. Encoded protein: CASSLGQGPHNEQFF. V is TRBV6-5 and J is TRBJ2-1, with D possibly being TRBD1 (6 bases). Looked up from germline, CDR1 is MNHEY and CDR2 is SVGAGI. V was trimmed by 6 bases and J by 5 bases, leaving 17 bases between them. This CDR3 spans 15 amino acids.

V usage is TRBV7-8 and J usage is TRBJ1-1; weak D call: TRBD1 (6 bases). The CDR3 sequence is 17 residues long. With 3 bases removed from V and 2 bases from J, the gap between germline ends came to 19 bases. The germline V gene has CDR1 SGHVS and CDR2 FQNEAQ. The CDR3 loop is CASSLRRDILFNTEAFF. Written as DNA, the CDR3 is TGTGCCAGCAGCTTGAGGAGGGACATACTCTTCAACACTGAAGCTTTCTTT.

This sequence joins TRBV5-4 and TRBJ1-1, with 7 bases matching TRBD1. The CDR3 covers 15 residues. The germline gives CDR1 SGHNT, CDR2 YYREEE (reference sequence). With 5 bases clipped from V and 5 bases from J, the junction kept 12 bases outside the gene matches. As DNA, the CDR3 is TGTGCCAGCAGGTCTGACAGGGTTAAACCGACTGAAGCTTTCTTT. It specifies CASRSDRVKPTEAFF.

The V call is TRBV6-5, the J call TRBJ2-7, with D uncertain. CDR1 and CDR2 (germline): MNHEY, SVGAGI. The ends were cut back, 2 bases at V and 3 bases at J, with 8 bases in the middle. The CDR3 sequence is 13 residues long. CDR3 DNA sequence: TGTGCCAGCAGTTACGCCAGGAACTACGAGCAGTACTTC. This translates into CASSYARNYEQYF.

V and J are TRBV5-5 and TRBJ1-1, with 8 bases identical to TRBD1. J lost 3 bases, V lost 2 bases, and 3 bases had no gene match. CDR1 and CDR2 from the germline V gene are SGHKS and YYEKEE (reference sequence). The CDR3 consists of 14 residues. The DNA for the CDR3 is TGTGCCAGCAGCTTTGACAGGGGACACACTGAAGCTTTCTTT. Amino acids: CASSFDRGHTEAFF.

This chain joins TRBV9 and TRBJ1-6, with 8 bases lining up with TRBD1. Germline loops: CDR1 SGDLS, CDR2 YYNGEE. The CDR3 consists of 15 residues. Trimming took 0 bases from V and 9 from J; bases not matched to a gene: 5. CDR3: CASSVGGRGLSPLHF. The DNA for the CDR3 is TGTGCCAGCAGCGTAGGTGGCAGGGGGCTTTCACCCCTCCACTTT.

This clone was seen just once. The rearrangement links TRBV27 to TRBJ2-2, with TRBD1 as a possible D gene (5 bases). The CDR3 is 15 residues long. V lost 3 bases, J lost 1 base, and 9 bases lay in between. Germline V gives CDR1 MNHEY, CDR2 SMNVEV (reference sequence). The chain's CDR3 is CASSFQTGNTGELFF. CDR3 nucleotide sequence: TGTGCCAGCAGTTTTCAAACAGGGAACACCGGGGAGCTGTTTTTT.

This chain uses TRBV11-3 with TRBJ2-7; D remains ambiguous. Germline values: CDR1 SGHNT, CDR2 YENEEA. The CDR3 length is 16 residues. The V end lost 2 bases, the J end lost 0 bases, and 14 bases lay between the germline ends. The CDR3 nucleotides read TGTGCCAGCAGCTTAAGCGTCGGGCCCTACTCCTACGAGCAGTACTTC. Its translation: CASSLSVGPYSYEQYF. Full variable domain (outside the CDR3, taken from reference TRBV11-3 and TRBJ2-7): EAGVVQSPRYKIIEKKQPVAFWCNPISGHNTLYWYLQNLGQGPELLIRYENEEAVDDSQLPKDRFSAERLKGVDSTLKIQPAELGDSAVYLCASSLSVGPYSYEQYFGPGTRLTVT.